Listed below are T cell receptor beta chains from one sample, sequenced in a study of sequential checkpoint blockade in melanoma. TCRdb's copy holds only in-frame clones and misses some; the assay was immunoSEQ multiplex PCR. The table lists fewer than 20,000 clones, more than 65% of them singletons. The sequences come from tumor tissue (inferred from file names), collected from a patient given nivolumab and ipilimumab in sequence. These receptors came from a human donor with melanoma. The CDR3 runs from the conserved cysteine through the conserved F or W. Each record gives: V gene, J gene, D gene, clone size, CDR3 DNA, CDR3 protein. A D gene is named only where the DNA matches it firmly. Rows may omit the clone size; those that give it use once, few, many or a size class.

V: TRBV5-1; J: TRBJ1-1; D: .; size: .; DNA: TGCGCCAGCAGCTTGGGGGTCACACCGTCTGAAGCTTTCTTT; CDR3: CASSLGVTPSEAFF
V: TRBV7-5; J: TRBJ2-2; D: .; size: medium-sized; DNA: TGTGCCAGCAGCTTAGGGCCTAGCGACACCGGGGAGCTGTTTTTT; CDR3: CASSLGPSDTGELFF
V: TRBV6-8; J: TRBJ1-2; D: TRBD1; size: .; DNA: TGTGCCATCAGAGGGGACAGGGACTATGGCTACACCTTC; CDR3: CAIRGDRDYGYTF
V: TRBV15; J: TRBJ2-3; D: TRBD2; size: .; DNA: TGTGCCACCAGCGAATTAGCGGGGCGCACAGATACGCAGTATTTT; CDR3: CATSELAGRTDTQYF
V: TRBV7-8; J: TRBJ2-5; D: .; size: .; DNA: TGTGCCAGCAGCTTAGGTTTTGGCGGGACCCAGTACTTC; CDR3: CASSLGFGGTQYF
V: TRBV11-1; J: TRBJ2-1; D: TRBD2; size: .; DNA: TGTGCCAGCAGCTTAATAGCGGGAGTAAACAATGAGCAGTTCTTC; CDR3: CASSLIAGVNNEQFF
V: TRBV14; J: TRBJ2-3; D: TRBD2; size: .; DNA: TGTGCCAGCAGCCCCGGGACTAGCGGCCCGCAGTATTTT; CDR3: CASSPGTSGPQYF
V: TRBV14; J: TRBJ2-3; D: .; size: .; DNA: TGTGCCAGCAGCCCCCTGGGCACAGATACGCAGTATTTT; CDR3: CASSPLGTDTQYF
V: TRBV11-3; J: TRBJ2-3; D: .; size: .; DNA: TGTGCCAGCAGCTTGGAACTAGCAAACACAGATACGCAGTATTTT; CDR3: CASSLELANTDTQYF
V: TRBV30; J: TRBJ1-5; D: TRBD1; size: few; DNA: TGTGCCTGGAGTGCCACAGGGGGCAATCAGCCCCAGCATTTT; CDR3: CAWSATGGNQPQHF
V: TRBV18; J: TRBJ1-5; D: TRBD1; size: .; DNA: TGTGCCAGCTCAGAGTACAGGGGGAATCAGCCCCAGCATTTT; CDR3: CASSEYRGNQPQHF
V: TRBV30; J: TRBJ2-5; D: .; size: .; DNA: TGTGCCAGCAGCCCGGACCCGGGTGTGGAGACCCAGTACTTC; CDR3: CASSPDPGVETQYF
V: TRBV28; J: TRBJ2-3; D: TRBD2; size: .; DNA: TGTGCCAGCAGACTGGGACTAGCGGGTAACACAGATACGCAGTATTTT; CDR3: CASRLGLAGNTDTQYF
V: TRBV6-7; J: TRBJ1-4; D: .; size: .; DNA: TGTGCCAGCAGTAGCAGGGGAACGGGAACTAATGAAAAACTGTTTTTT; CDR3: CASSSRGTGTNEKLFF
V: TRBV5-8; J: TRBJ1-3; D: .; size: .; DNA: TGTGCCAGCAGCTTAGTGGGGTCTGGAAACACCATATATTTT; CDR3: CASSLVGSGNTIYF
V: TRBV19; J: TRBJ2-6; D: .; size: medium-sized; DNA: TGTGCCAGTAGTATAGGGGGGAGTTCTGGGGCCAACGTCCTGACTTTC; CDR3: CASSIGGSSGANVLTF
V: TRBV28; J: TRBJ2-1; D: .; size: .; DNA: TGTGCCAGCAGTCCTAACGGGGCGGGGAGCTCCTACAATGAGCAGTTCTTC; CDR3: CASSPNGAGSSYNEQFF
V: TRBV30; J: TRBJ2-5; D: .; size: .; DNA: TGTGCCTGGAGTGTGAGTGGAGGGGTTGGGACCCAGTACTTC; CDR3: CAWSVSGGVGTQYF
V: TRBV27; J: TRBJ2-1; D: .; size: .; DNA: TGTGCCAGCAGTTTATACGGCAATGAGCAGTTCTTC; CDR3: CASSLYGNEQFF
V: TRBV19; J: TRBJ2-3; D: .; size: .; DNA: TGTGCCAGAGAGCGGAGAAGAGCAGATACGCAGTATTTT; CDR3: CARERRRADTQYF
V: TRBV6-8; J: TRBJ2-7; D: TRBD1; size: .; DNA: TGTGCCAGCAGCCGAGCAGGGGGCCCCTACGAGCAGTACTTC; CDR3: CASSRAGGPYEQYF
V: TRBV29-1; J: TRBJ1-2; D: .; size: .; DNA: TGCAGCGTTGATAATCCAGGGAAAAGGTATGGCTACACCTTC; CDR3: CSVDNPGKRYGYTF
V: TRBV11-3; J: TRBJ2-3; D: .; size: .; DNA: TGTGCCAGCAGCCCCCCTGCGAGGGGAGGTCGCACAGATACGCAGTATTTT; CDR3: CASSPPARGGRTDTQYF
V: TRBV19; J: TRBJ2-7; D: .; size: once; DNA: TGTGCCAGTAGTACTAGTACTTACTCCTACGAGCAGTACTTC; CDR3: CASSTSTYSYEQYF
V: TRBV15; J: TRBJ2-2; D: TRBD2; size: .; DNA: TGTGCCACCAGCAGAGGATTGGGACTAGCGGGGGGATCGAACACCGGGGAGCTGTTTTTT; CDR3: CATSRGLGLAGGSNTGELFF
V: TRBV28; J: TRBJ1-3; D: TRBD1; size: .; DNA: TGTGCCAGCAATTTACAGGGGGCTGGAAACACCATATATTTT; CDR3: CASNLQGAGNTIYF
V: TRBV18; J: TRBJ1-4; D: .; size: .; DNA: TGTGCCAGCTCACAGGCAACTAATGAAAAACTGTTTTTT; CDR3: CASSQATNEKLFF
V: TRBV11-3; J: TRBJ2-2; D: .; size: .; DNA: TGTGCCAGCAGCTTAGTCCGTTACACCGGGGAGCTGTTTTTT; CDR3: CASSLVRYTGELFF
V: TRBV14; J: TRBJ2-7; D: TRBD1; size: .; DNA: TGTGCCAGCAGCCAAGAGAGGGACAGGGGCCCCTACGAGCAGTACTTC; CDR3: CASSQERDRGPYEQYF
V: TRBV10-2; J: TRBJ2-1; D: TRBD1; size: .; DNA: TGCGCCAGCAGTGAGTTTTCCGACAGGGACAATGAGCAGTTCTTC; CDR3: CASSEFSDRDNEQFF
V: TRBV6-7; J: TRBJ2-7; D: TRBD2; size: .; DNA: TGTGCCAGCTGGGGCAGGAGGACTAGCTTCGAGCAGTACTTC; CDR3: CASWGRRTSFEQYF
V: TRBV23-1; J: TRBJ1-1; D: .; size: .; DNA: TGCGCCAGCAGCCCCCTCATGAACACTGAAGCTTTCTTT; CDR3: CASSPLMNTEAFF
V: TRBV10-3; J: TRBJ2-3; D: TRBD2; size: .; DNA: TGTGCCATCAGTGAGTCAGGACTAGCGGGAGGGCCAACAGATACGCAGTATTTT; CDR3: CAISESGLAGGPTDTQYF
V: TRBV19; J: TRBJ1-2; D: TRBD1; size: .; DNA: TGTGCCAGTAGCAGCGACAGGGGGCTCTATGGCTACACCTTC; CDR3: CASSSDRGLYGYTF
V: TRBV11-3; J: TRBJ1-5; D: TRBD1; size: .; DNA: TGTGCCAGCAGCTTAGTTGGACAGGGTAGCAATCAGCCCCAGCATTTT; CDR3: CASSLVGQGSNQPQHF
V: TRBV7-8; J: TRBJ2-7; D: .; size: .; DNA: TGTGCCAGCAGTTTAGTGGTGGGGGCACGCTACGAGCAGTACTTC; CDR3: CASSLVVGARYEQYF
V: TRBV12-5; J: TRBJ2-2; D: .; size: once; DNA: TGTGCTAGTGGTTTCAAGAGACAGGACACCGGGGAGCTGTTTTTT; CDR3: CASGFKRQDTGELFF
V: TRBV9; J: TRBJ2-3; D: .; size: once; DNA: TGTGCCAGCAGCGAGGGGGAGTTGACAGATACGCAGTATTTT; CDR3: CASSEGELTDTQYF
V: TRBV25-1; J: TRBJ2-6; D: .; size: .; DNA: TGTGCCAGCAGTGCCATATCGACTGGGGCCAACGTCCTGACTTTC; CDR3: CASSAISTGANVLTF
V: TRBV9; J: TRBJ2-1; D: TRBD2; size: .; DNA: TGTGCCAGCAGCGTAGGATCTAGCGGGGTCTGGAATGAGCAGTTCTTC; CDR3: CASSVGSSGVWNEQFF
V: TRBV19; J: TRBJ2-6; D: TRBD1; size: .; DNA: TGTGCCAGTAGTACCGGGACAGACAACTCTGGGGCCAACGTCCTGACTTTC; CDR3: CASSTGTDNSGANVLTF
V: TRBV19; J: TRBJ1-1; D: TRBD1; size: .; DNA: TGTGCCAGTAGAGCCCGGACAGGATTGATCTCCCAAGCTTTCTTT; CDR3: CASRARTGLISQAFF
V: TRBV19; J: TRBJ2-4; D: .; size: .; DNA: TGTGCCAGTAGTAGCCGGGGAGGCAAAAACATTCAGTACTTC; CDR3: CASSSRGGKNIQYF
V: TRBV7-7; J: TRBJ2-2; D: .; size: .; DNA: TGTGCCAGCAGCTTGGCAGGGGACATGAACACCGGGGAGCTGTTTTTT; CDR3: CASSLAGDMNTGELFF
V: TRBV6-8; J: TRBJ2-7; D: TRBD2; size: few; DNA: TGTGCCAGCAGTAACGCTGCGGGGGGTGGGTACGAGCAGTACTTC; CDR3: CASSNAAGGGYEQYF
V: TRBV7-5; J: TRBJ2-6; D: .; size: .; DNA: TGTGCCAGCAGGGCTTTCGACCCCTCGGGGGCCAACGTCCTGACTTTC; CDR3: CASRAFDPSGANVLTF
V: TRBV11-3; J: TRBJ2-5; D: TRBD2; size: .; DNA: TGTGCCAGCAGCTTGGGAGGGCGGCCAGAGACCCAGTACTTC; CDR3: CASSLGGRPETQYF
V: TRBV7-2; J: TRBJ2-6; D: .; size: .; DNA: TGTGCCAGCAGCCCAACAGGGAACTCTGGGGCCAACGTCCTGACTTTC; CDR3: CASSPTGNSGANVLTF
V: TRBV5-1; J: TRBJ2-7; D: TRBD2; size: .; DNA: TGCGCCAGCAGCTTGGCCACCGTAGCGGGAGGCTACGAGCAGTACTTC; CDR3: CASSLATVAGGYEQYF
V: TRBV30; J: TRBJ2-1; D: TRBD1; size: .; DNA: TGTGCCTCGGACAGGGCGAACAATGAGCAGTTCTTC; CDR3: CASDRANNEQFF
V: TRBV30; J: TRBJ1-1; D: TRBD1; size: .; DNA: TGTGCCTGGAGTAGAGGGGGCATGTACACTGAAGCTTTCTTT; CDR3: CAWSRGGMYTEAFF